A single sample is the source of the 19 T cell receptor beta chains below, sequenced in a study of cytomegalovirus exposure and HLA in healthy donors. Primers for the PCR totalled 60 Vbeta and 13 Jbeta. TCRdb's copy holds only in-frame clones and misses some; the assay was immunoSEQ multiplex PCR. The table for this sample gives under 40,000 clones. Sequenced input: PBMCs. Source of these receptors: a female donor in good health and CMV-seronegative.

This chain joins TRBV29-1 and TRBJ1-2; 9 positions match TRBD1. The length of the CDR3 is 13 residues. Germline CDR1 SQVTM, CDR2 ANQGSEA. V was pared by 4 bases and J by 8 bases, with 8 bases of the junction left unmatched. The DNA of the CDR3 is TGCAGCGTTGCCGGGACAGGGTATGAGGGCTACACCTTC. Protein product: CSVAGTGYEGYTF.

This chain connects TRBV11-2 to TRBJ2-5, with 7 nucleotides matching TRBD2. CDR3 length: 15 amino acids. V shed 6 bases, J shed 9 bases, and the junction held 16 bases outside the gene matches. Germline assignment: CDR1 SGHAT and CDR2 FQNNGV. The CDR3 DNA reads TGTGCCAGCAGTGCGTACTTGGGAGGGGTTATGCCCCAGTACTTC. It specifies CASSAYLGGVMPQYF. Complete variable domain (other parts from reference TRBV11-2 and TRBJ2-5): EAGVAQSPRYKIIEKRQSVAFWCNPISGHATLYWYQQILGQGPKLLIQFQNNGVVDDSQLPKDRFSAERLKGVDSTLKIQPAKLEDSAVYLCASSAYLGGVMPQYFGPGTRLLVL.

The rearrangement uses TRBV7-9 and TRBJ1-1, with 10 bases identical to TRBD1. Germline V CDR1 and CDR2: SEHNR, FQNEAQ (reference sequence). The junction had 6 bases not matched to a gene; V was cut back by 3 bases and J by 2 bases. This CDR3 region has 16 residues. The CDR3 loop reads CASSLGRDRGNTEAFF. The CDR3 coding sequence is TGTGCCAGCAGCTTGGGCCGGGACAGGGGAAACACTGAAGCTTTCTTT. The entire variable domain, with the rest obtained from reference TRBV7-9 and TRBJ1-1, is as follows: DTGVSQNPRHKITKRGQNVTFRCDPISEHNRLYWYRQTLGQGPEFLTYFQNEAQLEKSRLLSDRFSAERPKGSFSTLEIQRTEQGDSAMYLCASSLGRDRGNTEAFFGQGTRLTVV.

This sequence joins TRBV29-1 and TRBJ1-5, with TRBD1 matching over 7 bases. There are 13 residues in the CDR3. The V segment lost 6 bases and the J segment 6 bases; nucleotides outside the gene matches: 8. CDR1 and CDR2 from the germline V gene are SQVTM and ANQGSEA. DNA of the CDR3: TGCAGCGTGGGGACAGCCCAGGGTCAGCCCCAGCATTTT. It codes for CSVGTAQGQPQHF.

The CDR3 DNA sequence: TGTGCCAGCAGCTTTCATTCAGACAGGTCCAATTCACCCCTCCACTTT. Its translation: CASSFHSDRSNSPLHF. The rearrangement links TRBV11-2 to TRBJ1-6; a weak D match, TRBD1 (6 bases). CDR1 SGHAT and CDR2 FQNNGV come from the germline V gene. CDR3 size: 16 residues. V shed 3 bases and J shed 7 bases, with 16 bases lying between them.

This chain joins TRBV10-1 and TRBJ1-6; D might be TRBD1 (6 bases). The CDR3 length is 16 residues. Trimming stripped 5 bases from V and 7 bases from J, with 18 bases between. CDR1 and CDR2 from the germline V gene are WNHNN and SYGVQD (reference sequence). CDR3 bases: TGCGCCAGCAGTCGAGTCAGGGGCACGCGGAATTCACCCCTCCACTTT. Amino acids: CASSRVRGTRNSPLHF.

The J gene is TRBJ2-1, the V gene TRBV7-9; D not resolved. The CDR3 extends over 10 amino acids. V lost 5 bases to trimming and J lost 7 bases, with 3 bases between them. Per the germline V gene, CDR1 is SEHNR and CDR2 is FQNEAQ (reference sequence). CDR3 sequence: CASSVNEQFF. The CDR3 DNA is TGTGCCAGCAGCGTAAATGAGCAGTTCTTC.

V is TRBV7-3 and J is TRBJ2-5; tentative D call: TRBD2 (5 bases). This CDR3 is 13 amino acids long. Trimming left V 5 bases short and J 3 bases short, with 10 bases between. The germline V gene has CDR1 SGHTA and CDR2 FQGTGA. The DNA for the CDR3 is TGTGCCAGCAGCCCCCCCGGGAAAGAGACCCAGTACTTC. Protein sequence: CASSPPGKETQYF. The variable domain in full, completed from reference TRBV7-3 and TRBJ2-5, reads GAGVSQTPSNKVTEKGKYVELRCDPISGHTALYWYRQSLGQGPEFLIYFQGTGAADDSGLPNDRFFAVRPEGSVSTLKIQRTERGDSAVYLCASSPPGKETQYFGPGTRLLVL.

This chain joins TRBV19 and TRBJ1-2, with D possibly TRBD1 on 6 matching bases. The CDR3 totals 14 residues. The germline V and J ends were trimmed by 2 bases and 4 bases, with 11 bases remaining between them. Per germline, CDR1 LNHDA and CDR2 SQIVND (reference sequence). CDR3 sequence: CASSISSGAYGYTF. CDR3 DNA sequence: TGTGCCAGTAGTATATCGTCAGGGGCCTATGGCTACACCTTC.

The rearrangement joins TRBV6-6 to TRBJ2-1; 9 bases line up with TRBD1. Germline V gene lookup returns CDR1 MNHNY and CDR2 SVGAGI (reference sequence). This CDR3 is built from 15 residues. Trimming removed 2 bases from V and 5 bases from J; junction bases left unmatched: 4. DNA of the CDR3: TGTGCCAGCAGTTACGGGACAGGGAGACACAATGAGCAGTTCTTC. Translating it yields CASSYGTGRHNEQFF.

The chain uses TRBV4-1 and TRBJ1-6, with 7 positions matching TRBD1. Germline V gene sequence: CDR1 MGHRA, CDR2 YSYEKL. The CDR3 spans 18 residues. Unmatched junction bases numbered 7, after V lost 0 bases and J lost 2 bases. CDR3 region: CASSQEGAGGTYNSPLHF. DNA of the CDR3: TGCGCCAGCAGCCAAGAAGGAGCAGGGGGGACCTATAATTCACCCCTCCACTTT.

The V call is TRBV6-5, the J call TRBJ1-2; D unresolved. Trimming pared 0 bases from V and 8 bases from J, leaving 10 bases between. CDR1 is MNHEY and CDR2 is SVGAGI in the germline V gene. The CDR3 covers 13 residues. CDR3 nucleotide sequence: TGTGCCAGCAGTTACTCGAATGAGGGCGGCTACACCTTC. Translation gives CASSYSNEGGYTF.

The chain joins TRBV15 to TRBJ1-3, with unresolved D. This CDR3 contains 14 residues. V was clipped by 0 bases and J by 8 bases, with 11 bases between them. In germline, CDR1 is LNHNV, CDR2 YYDKDF (reference sequence). CDR3 sequence reads: CATSRDPGGDTIYF. The CDR3 region has the DNA TGTGCCACCAGCAGAGACCCCGGCGGGGACACCATATATTTT.

The chain couples TRBV6-5 to TRBJ2-7; tentatively, D is TRBD2 (5 bases). Looked up from germline, CDR1 is MNHEY and CDR2 is SVGAGI. The CDR3 is 14 residues long. V lost 4 bases and J 0 bases, leaving 10 bases between the germline ends. As DNA, the CDR3 is TGTGCCAGCAGTTGGGAAGAGGGCTCCTACGAGCAGTACTTC. The encoded protein is CASSWEEGSYEQYF.

This sequence joins TRBV28 and TRBJ1-5; TRBD1 might be the D (5 bases). The CDR3 runs to 15 residues. CDR1 is MDHEN, CDR2 SYDVKM, per germline. V lost 6 bases, J lost 6 bases, and 18 bases lay in between. The CDR3: CASRFQGNNGQPQHF. The DNA for the CDR3 is TGTGCCAGCAGGTTCCAGGGTAATAACGGTCAGCCCCAGCATTTT.

The chain joins TRBV5-1 to TRBJ1-1; 8 nucleotides agree with TRBD1. The CDR3 runs 13 residues. Germline CDR1 and CDR2: SGHRS and YFSETQ. The junction had 4 bases not matched to a gene; V was cut back by 4 bases and J by 5 bases. The CDR3 DNA reads as TGCGCCAGCAGCAAAGGACAGGGTACTGAAGCTTTCTTT. Its translation: CASSKGQGTEAFF. The full variable domain, in which reference TRBV5-1 and TRBJ1-1 provide the parts outside the CDR3, is KAGVTQTPRYLIKTRGQQVTLSCSPISGHRSVSWYQQTPGQGLQFLFEYFSETQRNKGNFPGRFSGRQFSNSRSEMNVSTLELGDSALYLCASSKGQGTEAFFGQGTRLTVV.

The gene calls are TRBV18 and TRBJ1-1, with D possibly matching TRBD1 (5 bases). The V end lost 5 bases, the J end lost 2 bases, and 9 bases lay between the germline ends. This CDR3 comprises 13 residues. CDR1 and CDR2 from the germline V gene are KGHSH and LQKENI. The CDR3 protein is CASSVTDNTEAFF. CDR3 nucleotides: TGTGCCAGCTCAGTGACAGACAACACTGAAGCTTTCTTT.

The chain couples TRBV5-1 to TRBJ1-6; D call uncertain. This CDR3 comprises 14 residues. Germline CDR1 is SGHRS and CDR2 is YFSETQ. V lost 0 bases and J lost 10, with 11 bases in between. In DNA form, the CDR3 reads TGCGCCAGCAGCTTGGGAGACACCGACTCACCCCTCCACTTT. Protein sequence: CASSLGDTDSPLHF.

The chain combines TRBV6-5 with TRBJ1-2; the match to TRBD1 covers 7 bases. Per germline, CDR1 MNHEY and CDR2 SVGAGI. The CDR3 loop spans 14 amino acids. V shed 5 bases and J 6 bases; nucleotides not matched to a gene: 9. In DNA form, the CDR3 reads TGTGCCAGCAGTCCCTGGGACAGAATGAATGGCTACACCTTC. Protein product: CASSPWDRMNGYTF.